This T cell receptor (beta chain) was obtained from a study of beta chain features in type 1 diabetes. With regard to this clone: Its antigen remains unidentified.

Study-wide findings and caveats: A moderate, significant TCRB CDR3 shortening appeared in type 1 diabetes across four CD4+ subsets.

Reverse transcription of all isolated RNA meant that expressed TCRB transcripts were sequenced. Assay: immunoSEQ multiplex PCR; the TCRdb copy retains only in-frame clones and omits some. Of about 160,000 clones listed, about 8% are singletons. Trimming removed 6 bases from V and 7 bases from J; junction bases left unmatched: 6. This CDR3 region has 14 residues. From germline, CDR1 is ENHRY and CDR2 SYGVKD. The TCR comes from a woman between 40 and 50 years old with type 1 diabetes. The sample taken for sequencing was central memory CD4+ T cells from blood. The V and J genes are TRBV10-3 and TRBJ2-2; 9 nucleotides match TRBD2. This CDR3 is CAISRGGAGGELFF. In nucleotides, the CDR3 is TGTGCCATCAGCCGCGGGGGGGCCGGCGGGGAGCTGTTTTTT.